This paragraph covers one T cell receptor beta chain sequence. This clone was detected a few times. The target of this receptor is not known. Base qualities are missing; no much larger clone stands one base away. Genomic DNA was extracted from sorted cells for sequencing of the TCRbeta CDR3 region. The immunoSEQ Assay was used to sequence the TCRbeta CDR3 regions. TCRdb stores this immuneACCESS table with in-frame sequences only. Part of the clones is absent; in the studies checked, under half of the shortfall reflects unresolved V genes, and no reason is known for the rest. Present in this sample are about 73,000 clones, 84% of which were seen just once. The ten largest account for less than 3% of the sample. This entry belongs to a study of OX40 agonist ivuxolimab in advanced cancers. Notes on the research overall: The costimulatory receptor OX40 (CD134) was targeted by ivuxolimab, a fully human IgG2 agonistic monoclonal antibody. Intravenous ivuxolimab was administered to patients every 2 weeks at six dose levels: 0.01, 0.1, 0.3, 1.5, 3 and 10 mg/kg. Among the roughly 52 dose-escalation patients, about 20 had hepatocellular carcinoma, approximately 15 melanoma, 9 renal cell carcinoma and 9 head and neck cancer. A male proportion of around 80% and a mean age of roughly 55 years, ranging from about 23 to 90, were recorded for the dose-escalation cohort. Prior anti-PD-1, anti-PD-L1 or anti-CTLA-4 therapy was permitted, and checkpoint inhibitors had been received by 40% to 50% of dose-escalation patients. Partial responses occurred in three dose-escalation patients: two with cutaneous melanoma and one with hepatocellular carcinoma. The point of sequencing TCRbeta in the periphery was to test whether ivuxolimab changed TCR sequence diversity and drove clonal T-cell expansion. The paper reports the monotherapy dose-escalation portion (N ≈ 50 patients) of the phase I ivuxolimab trial. What the research found in general, with its limitations: Low levels of normalized T-cell clonal expansion were also shown by some nonresponding patients. After ivuxolimab, CD8+ T cells had more expanded clones than CD4+ T cells on average. In the 0.1-3.0 mg/kg groups, partial responders were among the patients with the lowest normalized peripheral clonal expansion, particularly in CD8+ T cells. At doses from 0.1 to 3.0 mg/kg, clonal expansion was seen in both CD4+ and CD8+ blood T cells between baseline and week 6. Which antigens the clonally expanded peripheral T cells were specific for was not determined.

The trial excluded patients who had a history of autoimmune disease or who were on systemic immunosuppression. Peripheral blood for TCR sequencing was collected from all dose cohorts at baseline, on cycle 4 day 1, and on cycle 7 day 1. The samples were taken from a phase I, first-in-human, multicenter, open-label dose-escalation trial of ivuxolimab. The trial enrolled adults with locally advanced or metastatic head and neck squamous cell, hepatocellular, melanoma or renal cell carcinoma. CD4+ and CD8+ T cells were sorted separately from peripheral blood before TCR sequencing. The germline V gene sets CDR1 to SGHTA and CDR2 to FQGTGA. Including cysteine and phenylalanine, the CDR3 has 13 amino acids. The kept DNA is CDR3 alone, 39 bases in frame from the first base. V is trimmed back by 5 bases and J by 8 bases, and the junction contains 7 bases that no gene match accounts for.

The specimen was CD4+ or CD8+ T cells sorted from blood, collected in a trial of the OX40 agonist ivuxolimab. This TCR was sampled from an adult with an advanced solid tumor such as melanoma, head and neck, liver or kidney cancer. The rearranged chain carries TRBV7-3 and TRBJ1-2; TRBD1 lines up with 8 middle nucleotides. The CDR3 protein: CASSPGDRNGYTF. In nucleotides, the sequence is TGTGCCAGCAGCCCGGGGGACAGGAACGGCTACACCTTC.